One and the same sample provided the 26 T cell receptor beta chains below, sequenced in a study of technical replicates of blood from a few donors. Here immunoSEQ multiplex PCR was the method, and the copy in TCRdb shows in-frame clones only, minus some. The sample contains 45,000 to 50,000 clones, 92% of which appear only once. Specimen: PBMCs. These receptors originate from a human donor in good health. Some clones in this sample may be carry-over from other donors' samples.

The chain is built from TRBV4-3 and TRBJ1-2, with D maybe TRBD1 (5 bases). CDR1 LGHNA and CDR2 YSLEER come from the germline V gene. V was pared by 0 bases and J by 4 bases, with 15 bases between. The CDR3 is made up of 16 amino acids. CDR3 loop: CASSQDLKGSGYGYTF. The CDR3 DNA follows: TGCGCCAGCAGCCAAGATTTAAAGGGGTCCGGCTATGGCTACACCTTC.

In its sample, this clone was seen once. The CDR3, as DNA: TGCAGCGTTGTGGGTAGCGCCCTCACAGATACGCAGTATTTT. Amino acids: CSVVGSALTDTQYF. The chain recombines TRBV29-1 with TRBJ2-3; possible D gene TRBD2, 5 bases. This CDR3 comprises 14 residues. Germline V gene sequence: CDR1 SQVTM, CDR2 ANQGSEA. V dropped 4 bases and J dropped 2 bases, with 13 bases sitting between them.

On this clone: Germline and junction disagree at one end, which may indicate a read error. The V gene is TRBV5-3, the J gene TRBJ2-5, with a weak D call TRBD1 (5 bases). TRBV5-3 is flagged as an ORF with uncertain function. This CDR3 contains 9 residues. CDR3 DNA sequence: TGTGCCAGAAGCTTTGGACAAAACTTC. Translated, it gives CARSFGQNF.

This clone was seen just once. The chain's CDR3 is CASSWDRVGYTF. The CDR3, as DNA: TGTGCCAGCAGCTGGGACAGGGTCGGCTACACCTTC. The V call is TRBV5-8, the J call TRBJ1-2, with 9 positions matching TRBD1. With 3 bases clipped from V and 8 bases from J, the junction kept 2 bases outside the gene matches. Germline V gene lookup returns CDR1 SGHTS and CDR2 YDEGEE. The CDR3 is made up of 12 amino acids.

The J gene is TRBJ2-1, the V gene TRBV7-9; D ambiguous. Trimming left V 5 bases short and J 9 bases short, with 11 bases between. The V gene's germline CDR1 is SEHNR and CDR2 FQNEAQ (reference sequence). The CDR3 runs to 12 residues. CDR3 coding DNA: TGTGCCAGCAGCCGCGCAGGTGGTGAGCAGTTCTTC. Translation gives CASSRAGGEQFF.

The V call is TRBV29-1, the J call TRBJ2-1; TRBD2 matches 8 bases. Germline-derived CDR1 and CDR2 are SQVTM and ANQGSEA. The V gene end was trimmed by 4 bases and the J gene end by 5 bases; junction bases not matched to a gene: 7. The CDR3 runs to 14 residues. The CDR3 DNA follows: TGCAGCGTTGCGCGAAGCGGGGGCAACAATGAGCAGTTCTTC. Amino acid sequence: CSVARSGGNNEQFF.

This clone has a single count. The CDR3 DNA reads TGTGCCAGCAGCCCCCCCGGACAGGGGGCATACGAGCAGTACTTC. Protein: CASSPPGQGAYEQYF. The chain couples TRBV5-6 to TRBJ2-7, with 11 bases that match TRBD1. Per the germline V gene, CDR1 is SGHDT and CDR2 is YYEEEE. The CDR3 sequence is 15 residues long. Germline trimming cut 4 bases from V and 4 bases from J; bases unmatched to any gene: 7.

The CDR3: CASSLIIANEQFF. CDR3 nucleotide sequence: TGTGCCAGCAGCTTGATCATAGCCAATGAGCAGTTCTTC. The chain is built from TRBV5-6 and TRBJ2-1; D not resolved. This CDR3 region has 13 residues. CDR1 and CDR2 from the germline V gene are SGHDT and YYEEEE. V lost 1 base and J 6 bases, leaving 8 bases between the germline ends.

This sequence joins TRBV6-5 and TRBJ1-2, with D possibly being TRBD1 (5 bases). This CDR3 contains 14 residues. Looked up from germline, CDR1 is MNHEY and CDR2 is SVGAGI. Trimming left V 6 bases short and J 1 base short, with 12 bases between. The CDR3 nucleotides read TGTGCCAGCAGCAGGGACTTTAGTAACTATGGCTACACCTTC. It yields the protein CASSRDFSNYGYTF.

The gene calls are TRBV7-9 and TRBJ2-1; D is perhaps TRBD1 (6 bases). The CDR3 runs to 15 residues. Germline V gene data show CDR1 as SEHNR and CDR2 as FQNEAQ (reference sequence). With 3 bases removed from V and 4 bases from J, the gap between germline ends came to 13 bases. The CDR3 nucleotides read TGTGCCAGCAGCTTCAGGGGAGCAACGTACAATGAGCAGTTCTTC. Translating it yields CASSFRGATYNEQFF.

The rearrangement joins TRBV18 to TRBJ2-3; D not resolved. Germline V gives CDR1 KGHSH, CDR2 LQKENI. This CDR3 region has 16 residues. Trimming cost V 0 bases and J 0 bases, with 10 bases left between them. The CDR3 DNA follows: TGTGCCAGCTCACCACCGAGTCCCACTAGCACAGATACGCAGTATTTT. It yields the protein CASSPPSPTSTDTQYF.

The chain has TRBV10-3 and TRBJ2-7; 13 nucleotides agree with TRBD2. Trimming removed 6 bases from V and 3 bases from J; junction bases left unmatched: 8. CDR1 is ENHRY and CDR2 is SYGVKD in the germline V gene. This CDR3 contains 16 residues. CDR3 amino acids: CAISPTSGRVGYEQYF. The CDR3 coding sequence is TGTGCCATCAGCCCTACTAGCGGGAGGGTCGGCTACGAGCAGTACTTC.

The chain employs TRBV15 and TRBJ2-3; 7 nucleotides align to TRBD1. The junction had 7 bases not matched to a gene; V was cut back by 1 base and J by 3 bases. CDR1 is LNHNV, CDR2 YYDKDF, per germline (reference sequence). The CDR3 loop spans 16 amino acids. CDR3 protein: CATSRVGEGATDTQYF. The CDR3 nucleotides read TGTGCCACCAGCAGAGTAGGTGAGGGGGCGACAGATACGCAGTATTTT.

The chain employs TRBV7-9 and TRBJ2-1, with 10 bases identical to TRBD2. Germline CDR1 and CDR2: SEHNR and FQNEAQ (reference sequence). The V gene end was trimmed by 2 bases and the J gene end by 3 bases; junction bases not matched to a gene: 4. This CDR3 comprises 16 residues. This CDR3 is CASSLIGLADYNEQFF. For the CDR3, the DNA is TGTGCCAGCAGCTTAATAGGACTAGCGGACTACAATGAGCAGTTCTTC.

The chain recombines TRBV18 with TRBJ1-2, with TRBD1 matching 10 bases. The CDR3 length is 15 residues. V was clipped by 0 bases and J by 7 bases; unmatched bases: 5. The germline V gene has CDR1 KGHSH and CDR2 LQKENI. CDR3 residues: CASSPPGQGRGGYTF. The CDR3 DNA reads as TGTGCCAGCTCACCACCGGGACAGGGGAGGGGTGGCTACACCTTC.

This clone was seen at least ten times. The J gene is TRBJ2-1, the V gene TRBV5-1, with D possibly being TRBD2 (5 bases). V lost 0 bases and J lost 6, with 7 bases in between. Germline-derived CDR1 and CDR2 are SGHRS and YFSETQ. The length of the CDR3 is 13 residues. This chain's CDR3 is CASSLAGINEQFF. CDR3 coding DNA: TGCGCCAGCAGCTTGGCGGGGATCAATGAGCAGTTCTTC.

The chain has TRBV10-3 and TRBJ2-3; D remains ambiguous. This CDR3 has 15 residues. V was trimmed by 4 bases and J by 0 bases, leaving 11 bases between them. The germline gives CDR1 ENHRY, CDR2 SYGVKD. For the CDR3, the DNA is TGTGCCATCAGTGGGGCAGCCCCAAGCACAGATACGCAGTATTTT. It yields the protein CAISGAAPSTDTQYF.

The chain joins TRBV15 to TRBJ2-1; the match to TRBD1 covers 10 bases. With 5 bases clipped from V and 8 bases from J, the junction kept 9 bases outside the gene matches. The CDR3 length is 15 residues. Germline lookup yields CDR1 LNHNV and CDR2 YYDKDF (reference sequence). CDR3 protein: CATSQGQGIVDEQFF. CDR3 bases: TGTGCCACCAGCCAGGGACAGGGGATCGTGGATGAGCAGTTCTTC.

V is TRBV30 and J is TRBJ1-2; 11 nucleotides agree with TRBD1. CDR1 and CDR2 from the germline V gene are GTSNPN and SVGIG (reference sequence). CDR3 length equals 14 residues. Trimming at V came to 5 bases and at J to 7 bases, leaving 9 bases not matched to a gene. CDR3 sequence: CAWLSGQGAGGYTF. CDR3 nucleotides: TGTGCCTGGTTATCCGGACAGGGGGCTGGTGGCTACACCTTC.

The CDR3 sequence: CASSISGGTEEQYF. CDR3 nucleotides: TGTGCCAGTAGTATCTCGGGAGGGACAGAGGAGCAGTACTTC. The chain joins TRBV19 to TRBJ2-7, with D possibly being TRBD2 (8 bases). This CDR3 is built from 14 residues. Looked up from germline, CDR1 is LNHDA and CDR2 is SQIVND (reference sequence). Deletions cut 3 bases from V and 7 bases from J, with 16 bases between.

The chain is built from TRBV5-5 and TRBJ1-2; D unclear. From germline, CDR1 is SGHKS and CDR2 YYEKEE (reference sequence). Trimming pared 5 bases from V and 0 bases from J, leaving 5 bases between. There are 12 residues in the CDR3. CDR3 bases: TGTGCCAGCAGGAGTGCTAACTATGGCTACACCTTC. It encodes CASRSANYGYTF.

V and J are TRBV7-9 and TRBJ2-7, with 7 bases identical to TRBD1. The V segment lost 6 bases and the J segment 3 bases; nucleotides outside the gene matches: 11. Germline loops: CDR1 SEHNR, CDR2 FQNEAQ (reference sequence). This CDR3 has 15 residues. The CDR3 here is CASSYIETGNYEQYF. The DNA of the CDR3 is TGTGCCAGCAGTTACATAGAGACAGGGAACTACGAGCAGTACTTC. The variable domain in full, completed from reference TRBV7-9 and TRBJ2-7, reads DTGVSQNPRHKITKRGQNVTFRCDPISEHNRLYWYRQTLGQGPEFLTYFQNEAQLEKSRLLSDRFSAERPKGSFSTLEIQRTEQGDSAMYLCASSYIETGNYEQYFGPGTRLTVT.

This clone appeared a single time. The chain links TRBV5-1 to TRBJ2-1; D not certain. The germline V gene has CDR1 SGHRS and CDR2 YFSETQ. The CDR3 sequence is 14 residues long. V was cut by 3 bases and J by 0 bases, with 7 bases left in between. The CDR3 here is CASSYQASYNEQFF. The DNA for the CDR3 is TGCGCCAGCAGCTATCAGGCCTCCTACAATGAGCAGTTCTTC.

This clone was counted a single time. This sequence joins TRBV5-1 and TRBJ2-5, with 8 bases lining up with TRBD2. This CDR3 region has 15 residues. V lost 4 bases and J lost 2; bases outside the gene matches: 7. From germline, CDR1 is SGHRS and CDR2 YFSETQ. CDR3 DNA sequence: TGCGCCAGCAGCCGCCGGGCTAGCGGGCAAGAGACCCAGTACTTC. Its translation is CASSRRASGQETQYF. Using reference TRBV5-1 and TRBJ2-5 for the parts outside the CDR3, the full variable domain is KAGVTQTPRYLIKTRGQQVTLSCSPISGHRSVSWYQQTPGQGLQFLFEYFSETQRNKGNFPGRFSGRQFSNSRSEMNVSTLELGDSALYLCASSRRASGQETQYFGPGTRLLVL.

The chain links TRBV6-1 to TRBJ1-1; no firm D call. Germline CDR1 and CDR2: MNHNS and SASEGT. Trimming stripped 3 bases from V and 0 bases from J, with 5 bases between. The CDR3 has 13 amino acids. CDR3 in amino acids: CASSESVNTEAFF. Here the CDR3 DNA reads TGTGCCAGCAGTGAGTCAGTGAACACTGAAGCTTTCTTT.

This clone was recorded once. The rearrangement uses TRBV2 and TRBJ1-6; perhaps TRBD1 as D (6 bases). The CDR3 totals 14 residues. Germline lookup yields CDR1 SNHLY and CDR2 FYNNEI. Trimming stripped 7 bases from V and 4 bases from J, with 11 bases between. This chain's CDR3 is CASTRTDYNSPLHF. CDR3 sequence (DNA): TGTGCCAGCACCCGGACAGATTATAATTCACCCCTCCACTTT.